The rows below give T cell receptor beta chains drawn from one sample of a study of T cells in Graves' hyperthyroidism and ophthalmopathy. Via MiXCR, TCRdb re-called the multiplex PCR reads, giving one row per CDR3 protein. The table records 380,000 or so distinct CDR3 sequences, over 15% of them present only once. What was sequenced was blood. Receptors were obtained from a woman under 30 with Graves' hyperthyroidism. Each CDR3 is given with its conserved first and last residue. Each record gives: D gene, J gene, V gene, clone size, CDR3 protein, CDR3 DNA. D genes are given only for firm matches. Clone size appears in some rows only: once, few, many, or a class for an expanded clone.

NA | TRBJ2-3 | TRBV19 | NA | CASRLTGDTQYF | TGTGCCAGCCGTTTGACGGGGGATACGCAGTATTTT
TRBD1 | TRBJ2-7 | TRBV10-3 | many | CATNRDSGYEQYF | TGTGCCACGAATCGGGACAGCGGCTACGAGCAGTACTTC
NA | TRBJ1-2 | TRBV12-3/TRBV12-4 | many | CASRLRGIDYGYTF | TGTGCCAGCAGACTACGGGGTATTGACTATGGCTACACCTTC
NA | TRBJ1-1 | TRBV4-1 | many | CASSPWGLLRTEAFF | TGCGCCAGCAGCCCCTGGGGGTTATTGCGCACTGAAGCTTTCTTT
NA | TRBJ2-7 | TRBV11-2 | many | CASSRWAGVDEQYF | TGTGCCAGCAGCCGGTGGGCAGGGGTCGACGAGCAGTACTTC
NA | TRBJ2-7 | TRBV5-1 | many | CASSDETGVGYEQYF | TGCGCCAGCAGCGACGAGACGGGAGTAGGCTACGAGCAGTACTTC
NA | TRBJ1-1 | TRBV6-5 | many | CASSYRRDPRGTEAFF | TGTGCCAGCAGTTATCGCCGCGATCCGAGGGGCACTGAAGCTTTCTTT
NA | TRBJ1-1 | TRBV27 | many | CASSSFDGANTEAFF | TGTGCCAGCAGTTCCTTTGACGGAGCAAACACTGAAGCTTTCTTT
TRBD1 | TRBJ2-7 | TRBV7-2 | many | CASSVTGGTSYEQYF | TGTGCCAGCAGCGTAACAGGGGGCACCTCCTACGAGCAGTACTTC
NA | TRBJ2-4 | TRBV4-2 | NA | CASRKGGENIQYF | TGTGCCAGCAGGAAAGGGGGGGAAAACATTCAGTACTTC
NA | TRBJ1-2 | TRBV12-3/TRBV12-4 | many | CASRQGSGGYTF | TGTGCCAGCAGGCAGGGCTCAGGTGGCTACACCTTC
NA | TRBJ2-5 | TRBV6-1 | many | CASGGYQETQYF | TGTGCCAGCGGGGGGTATCAAGAGACCCAGTACTTC
TRBD1 | TRBJ2-7 | TRBV27 | many | CASSPTSDRVYEQYF | TGTGCCAGCAGTCCCACCTCGGACAGGGTCTACGAGCAGTACTTC
NA | TRBJ2-7 | TRBV15 | NA | CATSRDGGKDSYEQYF | TGTGCCACCAGCAGAGATGGGGGGAAGGACTCCTACGAGCAGTACTTC
NA | TRBJ2-5 | TRBV12-3/TRBV12-4 | many | CASRWSVEETQYF | TGTGCCAGCCGATGGTCCGTGGAAGAGACCCAGTACTTC
TRBD1 | TRBJ1-1 | TRBV10-2 | many | CASRDRGRTEAFF | TGCGCCAGCAGAGACAGGGGTCGAACTGAAGCTTTCTTT
TRBD2 | TRBJ2-5 | TRBV6-5 | many | CASSYVPAGKETQYF | TGTGCCAGCAGTTACGTCCCAGCGGGGAAAGAGACCCAGTACTTC
NA | TRBJ1-3 | TRBV6-2/TRBV6-3 | NA | CASSYSFGASSSGNTIYF | TGTGCCAGCAGTTACTCATTCGGGGCCAGTAGCTCTGGAAACACCATATATTTT
TRBD1 | TRBJ2-2 | TRBV5-6 | NA | CASSFAGQGNTGELFF | TGTGCCAGCAGCTTCGCGGGACAGGGGAACACCGGGGAGCTGTTTTTT
NA | TRBJ1-5 | TRBV6-1 | NA | CASSEGGGAYSNQPQHF | TGTGCCAGCAGTGAAGGGGGGGGCGCTTATAGCAATCAGCCCCAGCATTTT
NA | TRBJ1-1 | TRBV18 | NA | CASPPQGLSTEAFF | TGTGCCAGCCCACCACAGGGCCTGAGCACTGAAGCTTTCTTT
NA | TRBJ2-5 | TRBV2 | many | CASSAGETQYF | TGTGCCAGCAGTGCTGGGGAGACCCAGTACTTC
TRBD1 | TRBJ1-2 | TRBV19 | many | CASIPTGGYGYTF | TGTGCCAGTATTCCGACAGGGGGGTATGGCTACACCTTC
NA | TRBJ2-7 | TRBV5-1 | many | CASSLWAGVTYEQYF | TGCGCCAGCAGCTTGTGGGCAGGGGTGACCTACGAGCAGTACTTC
NA | TRBJ2-2 | TRBV5-5 | many | CASSQRTGELFF | TGTGCCAGCAGCCAGCGCACCGGGGAGCTGTTTTTT
NA | TRBJ1-5 | TRBV28 | many | CASSLVGQPQHF | TGTGCCAGCAGTTTAGTCGGTCAGCCCCAGCATTTT
TRBD1 | TRBJ1-1 | TRBV20-1 | many | CSARKTGVDTEAFF | TGCAGTGCTAGGAAGACAGGGGTGGACACTGAAGCTTTCTTT
NA | TRBJ2-5 | TRBV5-4 | many | CASSSGDLTAQYF | TGTGCCAGCAGCTCGGGAGACCTCACGGCCCAGTACTTC
TRBD2 | TRBJ2-5 | TRBV6-5 | NA | CASISGAGYQETQYF | TGTGCCAGCATTTCGGGAGCGGGGTACCAAGAGACCCAGTACTTC
NA | TRBJ1-2 | TRBV12-3/TRBV12-4 | NA | CASRADRRANYGYTF | TGTGCCAGCAGAGCTGACAGGAGAGCTAACTATGGCTACACCTTC
NA | TRBJ2-5 | TRBV24-1 | NA | CATSDPPLETQYF | TGTGCCACCAGTGACCCCCCCTTGGAGACCCAGTACTTC
TRBD1 | TRBJ2-5 | TRBV4-1 | NA | CASSNPGQQETQDF | TGCGCCAGCAGCAACCCGGGACAGCAAGAGACCCAGGACTTC
TRBD2 | TRBJ2-5 | TRBV4-1 | few | CASSRPVAGYQETQYF | TGCGCCAGCAGCCGACCGGTAGCGGGGTACCAAGAGACCCAGTACTTC
NA | TRBJ2-5 | TRBV11-3 | many | CASSLSDSAETQYF | TGTGCCAGCAGCTTGTCAGACTCTGCGGAGACCCAGTACTTC
TRBD1 | TRBJ1-5 | TRBV12-3/TRBV12-4 | many | CASGTDRDQPQHF | TGTGCCAGCGGGACAGACAGGGATCAGCCCCAGCATTTT
NA | TRBJ1-1 | TRBV5-1 | many | CASSITGMNTEAFF | TGCGCCAGCAGCATCACCGGAATGAACACTGAAGCTTTCTTT
TRBD1 | TRBJ1-1 | TRBV12-3/TRBV12-4 | many | CASSFVFPGQGPVMNTEAFF | TGTGCCAGCAGTTTTGTCTTCCCGGGACAGGGCCCCGTTATGAACACTGAAGCTTTCTTT
NA | TRBJ1-1 | TRBV9 | many | CASSVGGTVTEAFF | TGTGCCAGCAGCGTAGGGGGCACGGTGACTGAAGCTTTCTTT
TRBD2 | TRBJ2-5 | TRBV11-2 | NA | CASSLSSGGGALARETQYF | TGTGCCAGCAGCTTATCCTCCGGCGGGGGGGCCTTAGCGAGAGAGACCCAGTACTTC
NA | TRBJ2-7 | TRBV14 | many | CASSQSPSYEQYF | TGTGCCAGCAGCCAAAGCCCCTCCTACGAGCAGTACTTC
NA | TRBJ1-1 | TRBV4-1 | many | CASSQVVGVYTEAFF | TGCGCCAGCAGCCAAGTCGTAGGGGTTTACACTGAAGCTTTCTTT
NA | TRBJ2-2 | TRBV12-3/TRBV12-4 | many | CASTPLPNTGELFF | TGTGCCAGCACCCCCCTACCTAACACCGGGGAGCTGTTTTTT
TRBD1 | TRBJ2-5 | TRBV2 | many | CASRADEGQEETQYF | TGTGCCAGCAGAGCCGACGAGGGACAGGAAGAGACCCAGTACTTC
NA | TRBJ2-2 | TRBV19 | few | CASSPREGNTGELFF | TGTGCCAGTAGTCCAAGAGAGGGGAACACCGGGGAGCTGTTTTTT